These T cell receptor beta chains were read from a single sample in a study of T cells in Graves' hyperthyroidism and ophthalmopathy. TCRdb used MiXCR to reprocess the multiplex PCR reads, holding one entry per CDR3 protein. The sample holds 300,000 to 450,000 distinct CDR3 sequences, about 14% seen once. Sequencing input: blood. The receptors were gathered from a woman in her twenties or thirties with Graves' ophthalmopathy. Each CDR3 is given with its conserved first and last residue.

v_call: TRBV9
j_call: TRBJ2-7
cdr3_aa: CASSVGAGGSYEQYF

v_call: TRBV3-1
j_call: TRBJ2-3
cdr3_aa: CASRSAGTGVPDTQYF

v_call: TRBV5-6
j_call: TRBJ1-6
cdr3_aa: CASSSRGDNSPLHF

v_call: TRBV11-2
j_call: TRBJ1-1
cdr3_aa: CASSRTGNGLEAFF

v_call: TRBV5-6
j_call: TRBJ2-3
cdr3_aa: CASSLTWSRGTQYF

v_call: TRBV6-5
j_call: TRBJ2-7
cdr3_aa: CASSYSTRQGASGEQYF

v_call: TRBV29-1
j_call: TRBJ2-5
cdr3_aa: CSVEDPSGEQETQYF

v_call: TRBV6-1
j_call: TRBJ1-1
cdr3_aa: CASRNRGPRTEAFF

v_call: TRBV12-3/TRBV12-4
j_call: TRBJ1-5
cdr3_aa: CASSLYRSYQPQHF

v_call: TRBV6-1
j_call: TRBJ2-1
cdr3_aa: CASSLGGYHEQFF

v_call: TRBV13
j_call: TRBJ1-1
cdr3_aa: CASSLGSAGGWGAFF

v_call: TRBV7-2
j_call: TRBJ2-3
cdr3_aa: CASSVMGLETDTQYF

v_call: TRBV12-5
j_call: TRBJ1-4
cdr3_aa: CASGLYRGANEKLFF

v_call: TRBV20-1
j_call: TRBJ1-2
cdr3_aa: CSAKTGIYGYTF

v_call: TRBV20-1
j_call: TRBJ2-2
cdr3_aa: CSARDDAAGELFF

v_call: TRBV7-2
j_call: TRBJ1-1
cdr3_aa: CASSRSTGANTEAFF

v_call: TRBV4-1
j_call: TRBJ2-7
cdr3_aa: CASSQEVTGDVEQYF

v_call: TRBV28
j_call: TRBJ1-4
cdr3_aa: CASSYRIGDEKLFF

v_call: TRBV6-1
j_call: TRBJ2-7
cdr3_aa: CASAGQKTYEQYF

v_call: TRBV20-1
j_call: TRBJ2-1
cdr3_aa: CSARERGSENEQFF

v_call: TRBV30
j_call: TRBJ2-5
cdr3_aa: CAWRAAGTGFIRETQYF

v_call: TRBV7-2
j_call: TRBJ2-7
cdr3_aa: CASSFNSYEQYF

v_call: TRBV12-3/TRBV12-4
j_call: TRBJ1-3
cdr3_aa: CASSLGIGSDSGNTIYF

v_call: TRBV10-2
j_call: TRBJ1-1
cdr3_aa: CASSYKSTEAFF

v_call: TRBV5-1
j_call: TRBJ2-1
cdr3_aa: CASSLPLAGNNEQFF

v_call: TRBV20-1
j_call: TRBJ1-1
cdr3_aa: CSARDPGRALNTEAFF

v_call: TRBV18
j_call: TRBJ2-5
cdr3_aa: CASSPRQEETQYF

v_call: TRBV15
j_call: TRBJ2-1
cdr3_aa: CATSRDWLNRESYNEQFF

v_call: TRBV5-1
j_call: TRBJ1-5
cdr3_aa: CASSLESHTPGRVAWPQHF

v_call: TRBV24-1
j_call: TRBJ2-7
cdr3_aa: CATSDRGTDNKQYF

v_call: TRBV7-6
j_call: TRBJ2-5
cdr3_aa: CASSPGLAAETQYF

v_call: TRBV6-1
j_call: TRBJ2-7
cdr3_aa: CASSEVAGHLYEQYF

v_call: TRBV7-6
j_call: TRBJ1-6
cdr3_aa: CASSLVGQGGSPLHF

v_call: TRBV6-1
j_call: TRBJ1-2
cdr3_aa: CASRKGQIQGDGYTF

v_call: TRBV6-1
j_call: TRBJ2-3
cdr3_aa: CASSPSRGLADTDTQYF

v_call: TRBV20-1
j_call: TRBJ2-2
cdr3_aa: CSARQENTGELFF

v_call: TRBV7-8
j_call: TRBJ2-3
cdr3_aa: CASSGQNRELQRGGTTDTQYF

v_call: TRBV7-2
j_call: TRBJ2-3
cdr3_aa: CASSLVPIDRLAGTDTQYF

v_call: TRBV4-2
j_call: TRBJ2-2
cdr3_aa: CASSQTKYPGELFF